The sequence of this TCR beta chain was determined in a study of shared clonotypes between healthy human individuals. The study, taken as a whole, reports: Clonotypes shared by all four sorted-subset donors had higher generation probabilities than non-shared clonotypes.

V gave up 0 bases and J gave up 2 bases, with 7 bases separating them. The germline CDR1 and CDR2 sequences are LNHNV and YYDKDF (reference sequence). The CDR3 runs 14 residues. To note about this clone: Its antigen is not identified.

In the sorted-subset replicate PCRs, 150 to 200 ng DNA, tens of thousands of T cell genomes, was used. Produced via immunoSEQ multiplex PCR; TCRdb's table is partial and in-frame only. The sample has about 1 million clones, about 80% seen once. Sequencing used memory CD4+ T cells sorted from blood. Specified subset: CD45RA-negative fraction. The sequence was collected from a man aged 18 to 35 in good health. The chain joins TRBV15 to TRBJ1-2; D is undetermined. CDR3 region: CATSRETGNYGYTF. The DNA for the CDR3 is TGTGCCACCAGCAGAGAAACGGGGAACTATGGCTACACCTTC.